The clone carrying this TCR beta chain was counted many times. The data were taken from a study of T-cell reconstitution after alpha-beta-depleted transplantation in children. Researchers prepared the TCRbeta library using unique molecular identifiers, the study reports. TCRdb re-analysed the PCR reads in MiXCR, keeping a single row per CDR3 protein. Among about 460,000 distinct CDR3 sequences listed, under 15% were seen once. This CDR3 has 15 residues. The J segment lost 7 bases and the V segment lost 5 bases, leaving 4 bases of the junction unmatched. From germline, CDR1 is SGHTA and CDR2 FQGNSA. This specimen consisted of PBMCs from the stem cell graft donor, obtained from the stem cell graft. The chain carries TRBV7-2 and TRBJ2-1; 14 bases are a match to TRBD2. This clonotype was sampled from a human donor who donated a stem cell graft to a child with combined immunodeficiency. The CDR3 loop is CASSLTSGRANEQFF. CDR3 nucleotide sequence: TGTGCCAGCAGCCTGACTAGCGGGAGGGCAAATGAGCAGTTCTTC.